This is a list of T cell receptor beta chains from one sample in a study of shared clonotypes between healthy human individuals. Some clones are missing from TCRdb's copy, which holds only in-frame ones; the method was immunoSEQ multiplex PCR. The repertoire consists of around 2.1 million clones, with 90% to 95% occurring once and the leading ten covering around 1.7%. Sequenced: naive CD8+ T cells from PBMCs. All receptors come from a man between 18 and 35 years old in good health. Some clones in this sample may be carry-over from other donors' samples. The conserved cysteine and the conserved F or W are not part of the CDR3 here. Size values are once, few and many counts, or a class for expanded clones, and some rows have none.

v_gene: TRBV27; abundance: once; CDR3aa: ASSLLAGGELF
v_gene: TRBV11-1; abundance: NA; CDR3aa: ASSLTPNTGELF
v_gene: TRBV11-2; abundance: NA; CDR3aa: ASSRRGGTGDSLTDTQY
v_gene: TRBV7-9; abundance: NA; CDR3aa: ASSHPISGTLHEQY
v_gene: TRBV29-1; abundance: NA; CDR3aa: SVSSAF
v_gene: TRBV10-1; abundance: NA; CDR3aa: ASSDLTSGSLNTQY
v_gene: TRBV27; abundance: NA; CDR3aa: ASSLAGTAFPRETQY
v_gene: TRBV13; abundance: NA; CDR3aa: ASIPGTEPGDTQY
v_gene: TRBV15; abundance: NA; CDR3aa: ATSYRADQPQH
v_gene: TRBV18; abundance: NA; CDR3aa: ASSPWTVNTEAF
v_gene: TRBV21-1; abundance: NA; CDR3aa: ASSKGRRGSSPDTQY
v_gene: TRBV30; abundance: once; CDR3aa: AVGRARNEQF
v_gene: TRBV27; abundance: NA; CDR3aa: ASSLSSLGEQY
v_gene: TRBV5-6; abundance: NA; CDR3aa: ASSSHGPEQY
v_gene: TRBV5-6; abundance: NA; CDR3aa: ASSLNMGETKNIQY
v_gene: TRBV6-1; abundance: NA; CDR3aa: ASSEKRWSTDTQY
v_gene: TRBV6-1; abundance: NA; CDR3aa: ASRPPYDRGYEQY
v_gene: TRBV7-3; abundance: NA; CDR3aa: ASSPRQVQETQY
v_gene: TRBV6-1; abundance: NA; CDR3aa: ASSDPGTSAGELF
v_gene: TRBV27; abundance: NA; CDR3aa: ASSFGLLYEQY
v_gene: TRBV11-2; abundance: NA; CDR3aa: ASSLGFKREGSHTGELF
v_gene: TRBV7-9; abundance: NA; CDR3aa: ASSLVSVGRQLETQY
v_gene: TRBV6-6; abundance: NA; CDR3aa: ASRIAGGSDEQY
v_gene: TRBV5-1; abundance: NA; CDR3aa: ASSLPTTNENIQY
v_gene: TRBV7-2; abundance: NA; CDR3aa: ASSLAFSSSEQF
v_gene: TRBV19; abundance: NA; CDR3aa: ASSIRQTYEQY
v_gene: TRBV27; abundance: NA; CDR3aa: ASTTIGQGLSEQY
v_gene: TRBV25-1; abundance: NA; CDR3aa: ASSERTGKYEQY
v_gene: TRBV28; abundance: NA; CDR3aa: ASREFYSNQPQH
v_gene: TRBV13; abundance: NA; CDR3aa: ASSPPRTTISYEQY
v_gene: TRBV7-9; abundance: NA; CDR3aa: ASSLGVAGEDEQY